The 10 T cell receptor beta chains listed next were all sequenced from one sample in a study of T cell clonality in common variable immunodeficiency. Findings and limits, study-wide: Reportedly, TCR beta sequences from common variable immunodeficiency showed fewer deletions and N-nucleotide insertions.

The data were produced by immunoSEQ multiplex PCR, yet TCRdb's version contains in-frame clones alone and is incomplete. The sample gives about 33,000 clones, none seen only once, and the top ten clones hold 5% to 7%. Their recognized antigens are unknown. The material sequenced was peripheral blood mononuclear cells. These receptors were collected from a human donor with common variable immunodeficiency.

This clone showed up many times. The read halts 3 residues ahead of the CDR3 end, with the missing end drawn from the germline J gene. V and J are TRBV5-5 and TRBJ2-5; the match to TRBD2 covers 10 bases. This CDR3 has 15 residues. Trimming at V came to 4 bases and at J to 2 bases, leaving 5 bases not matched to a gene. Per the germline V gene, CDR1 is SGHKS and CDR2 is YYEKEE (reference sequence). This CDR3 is CASSLSGGPQETQYF. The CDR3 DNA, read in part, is TGTGCCAGCAGCCTTAGCGGGGGGCCGCAAGAGACC.

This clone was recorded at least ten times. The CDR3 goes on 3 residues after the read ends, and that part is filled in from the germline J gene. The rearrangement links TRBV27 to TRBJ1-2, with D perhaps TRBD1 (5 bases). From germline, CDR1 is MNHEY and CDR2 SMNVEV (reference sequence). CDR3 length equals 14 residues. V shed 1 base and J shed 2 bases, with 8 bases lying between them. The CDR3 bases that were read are TGTGCCAGCAGTTTATTCGGGGGGAACTATGGC. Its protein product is CASSLFGGNYG. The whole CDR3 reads CASSLFGGNYGYTF.

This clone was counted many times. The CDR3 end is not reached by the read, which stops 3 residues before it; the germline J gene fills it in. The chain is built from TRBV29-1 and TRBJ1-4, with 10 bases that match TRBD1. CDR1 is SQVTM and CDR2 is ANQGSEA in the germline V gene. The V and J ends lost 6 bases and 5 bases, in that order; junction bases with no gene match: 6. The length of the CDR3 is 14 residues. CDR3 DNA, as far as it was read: TGCAGCGTCGCCGGGGGACAGGGGAATGAAAAA. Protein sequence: CSVAGGQGNEK. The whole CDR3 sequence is CSVAGGQGNEKLFF.

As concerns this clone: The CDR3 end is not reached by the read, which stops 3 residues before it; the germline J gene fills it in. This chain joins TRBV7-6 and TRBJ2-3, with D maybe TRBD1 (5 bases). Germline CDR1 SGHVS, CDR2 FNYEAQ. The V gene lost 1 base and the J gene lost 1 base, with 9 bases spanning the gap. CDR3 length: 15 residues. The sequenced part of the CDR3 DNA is TGTGCCAGCAGCTTAGAGACAGAGCGCACAGATACG. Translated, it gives CASSLETERTDT. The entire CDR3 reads CASSLETERTDTQYF. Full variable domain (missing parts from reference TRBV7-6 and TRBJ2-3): GAGVSQSPRYKVTKRGQDVALRCDPISGHVSLYWYRQALGQGPEFLTYFNYEAQQDKSGLPNDRFSAERPEGSISTLTIQRTEQRDSAMYRCASSLETERTDTQYFGPGTRLTVL.

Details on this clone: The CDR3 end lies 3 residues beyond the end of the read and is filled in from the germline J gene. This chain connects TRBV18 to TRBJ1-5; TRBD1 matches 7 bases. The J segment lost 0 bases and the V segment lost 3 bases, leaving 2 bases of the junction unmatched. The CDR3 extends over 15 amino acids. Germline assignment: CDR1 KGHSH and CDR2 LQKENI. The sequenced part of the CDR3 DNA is TGTGCCAGCTCACCGACAGGGAATAGCAATCAGCCC. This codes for CASSPTGNSNQP. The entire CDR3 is CASSPTGNSNQPQHF.

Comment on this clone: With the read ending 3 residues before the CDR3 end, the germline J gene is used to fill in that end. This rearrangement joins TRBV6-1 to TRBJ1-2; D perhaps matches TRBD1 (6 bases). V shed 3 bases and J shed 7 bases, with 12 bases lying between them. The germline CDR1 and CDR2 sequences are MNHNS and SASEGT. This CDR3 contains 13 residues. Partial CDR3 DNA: TGTGCCAGCAGTGAGGGGGCGCGGAGTGGC. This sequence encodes CASSEGARSG. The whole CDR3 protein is CASSEGARSGYTF.

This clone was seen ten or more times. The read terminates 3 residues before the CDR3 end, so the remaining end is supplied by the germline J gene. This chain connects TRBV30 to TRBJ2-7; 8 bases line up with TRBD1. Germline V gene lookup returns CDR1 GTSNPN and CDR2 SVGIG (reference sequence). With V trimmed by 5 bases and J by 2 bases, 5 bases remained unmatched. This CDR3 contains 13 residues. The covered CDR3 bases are TGTGCCTGGGGTCAGGACAGGGCCTACGAG. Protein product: CAWGQDRAYE. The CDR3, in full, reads CAWGQDRAYEQYF.

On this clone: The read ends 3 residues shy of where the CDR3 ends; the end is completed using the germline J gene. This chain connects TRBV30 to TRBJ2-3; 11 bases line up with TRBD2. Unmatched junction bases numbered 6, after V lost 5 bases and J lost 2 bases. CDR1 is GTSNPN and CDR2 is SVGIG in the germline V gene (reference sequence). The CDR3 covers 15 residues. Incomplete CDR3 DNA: TGTGCCTGGGCTGGGACTAGCGGATTCACAGATACG. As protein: CAWAGTSGFTDT. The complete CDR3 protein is CAWAGTSGFTDTQYF.

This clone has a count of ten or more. The CDR3 here is CASTSDRTHQPQHF. Incomplete CDR3 DNA: TGTGCCAGTACCTCCGACAGAACTCATCAGCCC. The chain carries TRBV19 and TRBJ1-5, with D possibly matching TRBD1 (5 bases). The read gets to within 3 residues of the CDR3 end, and the germline J gene fills in the rest. Deletions cut 7 bases from V and 5 bases from J, with 15 bases between. Germline V gene lookup returns CDR1 LNHDA and CDR2 SQIVND (reference sequence). The CDR3 sequence is 14 residues long.

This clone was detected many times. CDR3 DNA, as far as it was read: TGCAGCGCGACCCCGGAAGCGGGGGGAGGGGAGACC. The encoded protein is CSATPEAGGGET. The full CDR3 is CSATPEAGGGETQYF. J is TRBJ2-5 and V is TRBV29-1, with 9 bases identical to TRBD2. Read sequence stops 3 residues before the CDR3 end, and the germline J gene provides the missing end. The CDR3 runs 15 residues. Germline loops: CDR1 SQVTM, CDR2 ANQGSEA. V shed 7 bases, J shed 5 bases, and the junction held 14 bases outside the gene matches. Filled out from reference TRBV29-1 and TRBJ2-5, the complete variable domain reads SAVISQKPSRDICQRGTSLTIQCQVDSQVTMMFWYRQQPGQSLTLIATANQGSEATYESGFVIDKFPISRPNLTFSTLTVSNMSPEDSSIYLCSATPEAGGGETQYFGPGTRLLVL.